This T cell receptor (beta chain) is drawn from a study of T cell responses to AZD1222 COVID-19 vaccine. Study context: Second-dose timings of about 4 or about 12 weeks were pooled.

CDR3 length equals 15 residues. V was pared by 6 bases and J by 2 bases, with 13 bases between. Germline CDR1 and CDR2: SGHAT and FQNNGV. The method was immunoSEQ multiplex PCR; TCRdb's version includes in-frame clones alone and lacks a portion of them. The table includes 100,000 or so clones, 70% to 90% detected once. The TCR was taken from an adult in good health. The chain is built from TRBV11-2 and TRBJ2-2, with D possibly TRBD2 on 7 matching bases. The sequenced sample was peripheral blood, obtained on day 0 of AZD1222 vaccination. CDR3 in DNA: TGTGCCAGCAGTTGGGGGGGACAAAACACCGGGGAGCTGTTTTTT. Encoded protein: CASSWGGQNTGELFF.